This T cell receptor (beta chain) appears in the sequencing data of a study of blood T cell repertoires in COVID-19. This CDR3 contains 13 residues. The V and J ends lost 6 bases and 2 bases respectively, with 7 bases between them. Germline V lookup: CDR1 LGHDT, CDR2 YNNKEL (reference sequence). The method was immunoSEQ multiplex PCR; TCRdb's version includes in-frame clones alone and lacks a portion of them. This table has 150,000 or so clones, 60% to 85% appearing once. Sequenced input: peripheral blood. The chain employs TRBV3-1 (or the pseudogene TRBV3-2) and TRBJ2-2; D is undetermined. The receptor comes from a woman at least 80 years old with active or convalescent COVID-19. The CDR3 DNA reads TGTGCCAGCAGTCTCCGTAACACCGGGGAGCTGTTTTTT. Amino acids: CASSLRNTGELFF.